The 17 T cell receptor beta chains presented below share a single source sample, sequenced in a study of response to subunit inactivated influenza vaccine. In TCRdb, the RT-PCR reads were re-called with MiXCR into one record per CDR3 protein. The sample yields around 520,000 distinct CDR3 sequences, 25% seen once. The source material was CD4+ T cells sorted from PBMCs, sampled roughly 5 days after vaccination. The receptors shown here come from a man aged 45 to 65 who received an inactivated influenza vaccine.

The rearrangement links TRBV20-1 to TRBJ2-2; the D gene is possibly TRBD2 (5 bases). This CDR3 is built from 13 residues. V lost 0 bases and J lost 10, with 12 bases in between. The germline gives CDR1 DFQATT, CDR2 SNEGSKA (reference sequence). The chain's CDR3 is CSARDSSGSELFF. CDR3 DNA: TGCAGTGCTAGAGATAGTTCGGGGTCGGAGCTGTTTTTT.

This clonotype was picked up a small number of times. The chain employs TRBV6-6 and TRBJ1-1; weak D call: TRBD1 (5 bases). CDR1 and CDR2 (germline): MNHNY, SVGAGI (reference sequence). This CDR3 contains 13 residues. V lost 7 bases to trimming and J lost 1 base, with 10 bases between them. As DNA, the CDR3 is TGTGCCAGCAAGGCACAGGCGAACACTGAAGCTTTCTTT. Its protein is CASKAQANTEAFF.

V gene TRBV20-1 combines with J gene TRBJ2-3; 8 bases line up with TRBD1. The V gene's germline CDR1 is DFQATT and CDR2 SNEGSKA (reference sequence). The CDR3 is 14 residues long. Trimming at V came to 3 bases and at J to 4 bases, leaving 6 bases not matched to a gene. The CDR3 spells CSARDRAPSDTQYF. The CDR3 coding sequence is TGCAGTGCTAGGGACAGGGCCCCGTCAGATACGCAGTATTTT.

The chain couples TRBV6-2 or TRBV6-3 to TRBJ2-7; D gene ambiguous. This CDR3 has 14 amino acids. CDR1 and CDR2 (germline): MNHEY, SVGEGT. V lost 3 bases and J lost 1, with 10 bases in between. Here the CDR3 reads CASSYSEVSYEQYF. The CDR3 DNA is TGTGCCAGCAGTTATTCAGAGGTATCCTACGAGCAGTACTTC.

This sequence joins TRBV7-9 and TRBJ1-3; D uncertain. The CDR3 loop spans 14 amino acids. Per germline, CDR1 SEHNR and CDR2 FQNEAQ (reference sequence). Trimming pared 0 bases from V and 4 bases from J, leaving 7 bases between. The CDR3 sequence is CASSLAAPGNTIYF. In DNA, the CDR3 is TGTGCCAGCAGCTTAGCGGCACCCGGAAACACCATATATTTT.

The V gene is TRBV15, the J gene TRBJ1-2, with D perhaps matching TRBD1 (6 bases). Trimming stripped 5 bases from V and 3 bases from J, with 16 bases between. The germline V gene encodes CDR1 LNHNV and CDR2 YYDKDF (reference sequence). This CDR3 region has 15 residues. In DNA, the CDR3 is TGTGCCACCAGCCTCAGGGGAGGGGTCGACTATGGCTACACCTTC. It codes for CATSLRGGVDYGYTF.

This clonotype was picked up a small number of times. The chain uses TRBV10-3 and TRBJ2-1; 7 nucleotides agree with TRBD1. This CDR3 has 18 residues. The J segment lost 5 bases and the V segment lost 5 bases, leaving 18 bases of the junction unmatched. Germline V gene sequence: CDR1 ENHRY, CDR2 SYGVKD. The CDR3 sequence: CAISSGGRGQILNNEQFF. The CDR3 DNA is TGTGCCATCAGTAGTGGAGGAAGGGGGCAGATACTTAACAATGAGCAGTTCTTC.

A few counts support this clonotype. The chain employs TRBV12-3 or TRBV12-4 and TRBJ2-2; the match to TRBD2 covers 7 bases. This CDR3 spans 14 amino acids. V lost 10 bases and J lost 3; bases outside the gene matches: 8. The CDR3 region is CANRRGGYTGELFF. The CDR3 DNA follows: TGTGCCAACAGGAGGGGAGGGTACACCGGGGAGCTGTTTTTT.

The chain joins TRBV6-6 to TRBJ1-6; no clear D. CDR1 is MNHNY, CDR2 SVGAGI, per germline (reference sequence). The CDR3 is 13 residues long. The ends were cut back, 8 bases at V and 7 bases at J, with 12 bases in the middle. CDR3 nucleotide sequence: TGTGCCAGCGGAGAGTCAGTCAATTCACCCCTCCACTTT. It codes for CASGESVNSPLHF.

The chain recombines TRBV20-1 with TRBJ2-5; 10 positions agree with TRBD2. CDR1 DFQATT and CDR2 SNEGSKA come from the germline V gene (reference sequence). There are 15 residues in the CDR3. Germline trimming cut 5 bases from V and 0 bases from J; bases unmatched to any gene: 6. DNA for the CDR3: TGCAGTGCTGGCGTTACTAGCGGGGACCAAGAGACCCAGTACTTC. Protein: CSAGVTSGDQETQYF.

This clonotype turned up a few times. This chain links TRBV27 with TRBJ2-3; 9 nucleotides agree with TRBD1. V was pared by 5 bases and J by 6 bases, with 9 bases of the junction left unmatched. CDR1 and CDR2 from the germline V gene are MNHEY and SMNVEV (reference sequence). The CDR3 has 15 residues. In DNA form, the CDR3 reads TGTGCCAGCAGTGCACCGGGACAGGGTTCGGATACGCAGTATTTT. Protein: CASSAPGQGSDTQYF.

This clonotype turned up a few times. The rearrangement links TRBV12-3 or TRBV12-4 to TRBJ1-6; D gene unclear. V was shortened by 3 bases and J by 10 bases, with 7 bases between the two germline ends. The CDR3 is 12 amino acids. CDR3 protein: CASSLQRSPLHF. DNA for the CDR3: TGTGCCAGCAGTTTGCAAAGATCACCCCTCCACTTT.

There are many counts of this clonotype. This chain connects TRBV4-3 to TRBJ2-5, with D possibly being TRBD1 (7 bases). Germline V CDR1 and CDR2: LGHNA, YSLEER. The V gene lost 3 bases and the J gene lost 5 bases, with 10 bases spanning the gap. The CDR3 length is 13 residues. CDR3 in DNA: TGCGCCAGCAGCCAGACAGGGAGGGAGACCCAGTACTTC. This translates into CASSQTGRETQYF.

V usage is TRBV29-1 and J usage is TRBJ2-1, with D perhaps TRBD2 (6 bases). Trimming shortened V by 3 bases and J by 0 bases, and 12 bases separated the two germline ends. CDR1 and CDR2 from the germline V gene are SQVTM and ANQGSEA. CDR3 length equals 15 residues. This CDR3 is CSVETGERSYNEQFF. The CDR3 DNA is TGCAGCGTTGAGACGGGGGAGCGCTCCTACAATGAGCAGTTCTTC.

This clonotype was counted between two and nine times. The CDR3 protein is CASSYGDGTRRADTQYF. CDR3 sequence (DNA): TGTGCCAGCAGTTACGGCGACGGAACGAGGAGGGCAGATACGCAGTATTTT. The rearrangement joins TRBV6-5 to TRBJ2-3; D might be TRBD2 (6 bases). Trimming shortened V by 2 bases and J by 4 bases, and 19 bases separated the two germline ends. The CDR3 is made up of 17 amino acids. In germline, CDR1 is MNHEY, CDR2 SVGAGI.

The chain joins TRBV5-1 to TRBJ2-6, with D maybe TRBD1 (5 bases). Trimming removed 4 bases at V and 1 base at J, with 12 bases between. This CDR3 contains 16 residues. The germline V gene encodes CDR1 SGHRS and CDR2 YFSETQ. The CDR3 region has the DNA TGCGCCAGCAGCAGTACGGCAGGGTCTGGGGCCAACGTCCTGACTTTC. This gives the protein CASSSTAGSGANVLTF. Full variable domain (outside the CDR3, taken from reference TRBV5-1 and TRBJ2-6): KAGVTQTPRYLIKTRGQQVTLSCSPISGHRSVSWYQQTPGQGLQFLFEYFSETQRNKGNFPGRFSGRQFSNSRSEMNVSTLELGDSALYLCASSSTAGSGANVLTFGAGSRLTVL.

This clonotype has just a few counts. CDR3 loop: CSVEDLPGGEQYF. The CDR3, as DNA: TGCAGCGTTGAAGATTTACCAGGCGGGGAGCAGTACTTC. The V and J genes are TRBV29-1 and TRBJ2-7, with a tentative D call TRBD2 (5 bases). Germline CDR1 SQVTM, CDR2 ANQGSEA. Trimming took off 0 bases at V and 7 bases at J, with 13 bases between the two ends. This CDR3 contains 13 residues.